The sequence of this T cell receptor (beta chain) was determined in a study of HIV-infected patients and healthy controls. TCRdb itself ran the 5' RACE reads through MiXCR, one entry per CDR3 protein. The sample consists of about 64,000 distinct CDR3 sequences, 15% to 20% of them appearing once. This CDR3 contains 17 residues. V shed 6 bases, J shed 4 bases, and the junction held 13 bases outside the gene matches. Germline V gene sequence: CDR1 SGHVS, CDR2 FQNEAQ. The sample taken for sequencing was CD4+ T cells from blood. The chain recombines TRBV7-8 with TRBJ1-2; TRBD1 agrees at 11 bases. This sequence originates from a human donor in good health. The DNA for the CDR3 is TGTGCCAGCAGTTCTAATCGGGACAGGGGGAGTGTCTATGGCTACACCTTC. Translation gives CASSSNRDRGSVYGYTF.